The 31 T cell receptor beta chains below come from one sample, sequenced in a study of CD4 T cells in relation to SARS-CoV-2 and coronaviruses. Profiled with immunoSEQ multiplex PCR; TCRdb holds only in-frame clones, not every one. The sample lists approximately 17,000 clones; 70% to 80% were seen once. No antigens are known for them. Unexposed donor CD4+ T cells date from about 2011-2018, before the COVID-19 pandemic. CD4+ T cells were isolated from the cells after around eleven days of culture. The sequencing sample was made of CD4+ T cells from PBMCs, cultured in vitro. These receptors were collected from a human donor in good health.

The J gene is TRBJ2-6, the V gene TRBV9; D not resolved. Trimming shortened V by 0 bases and J by 0 bases, and 7 bases separated the two germline ends. The CDR3 totals 16 residues. Germline V gene sequence: CDR1 SGDLS, CDR2 YYNGEE. The CDR3 loop reads CASSVVPTSGANVLTF. The CDR3 DNA reads as TGTGCCAGCAGCGTAGTCCCGACCTCTGGGGCCAACGTCCTGACTTTC.

J is TRBJ2-3 and V is TRBV7-2, with 12 bases identical to TRBD2. CDR3 length: 16 residues. Germline V gene sequence: CDR1 SGHTA, CDR2 FQGNSA. Trimming removed 5 bases from V and 5 bases from J; junction bases left unmatched: 8. CDR3 residues: CASSPGLAGPRDTQYF. CDR3 nucleotide sequence: TGTGCCAGCAGCCCCGGACTAGCGGGACCCCGAGATACGCAGTATTTT.

This chain uses TRBV5-4 with TRBJ1-2; TRBD1 agrees at 10 bases. The germline gives CDR1 SGHNT, CDR2 YYREEE (reference sequence). This CDR3 region has 15 residues. The V segment lost 5 bases and the J segment 8 bases; nucleotides outside the gene matches: 12. CDR3 DNA sequence: TGTGCCAGCAGTAAAGGCCCGGGACAGGGGAACGGCTACACCTTC. Translated, it gives CASSKGPGQGNGYTF.

This clone was found a few times. The V and J genes are TRBV18 and TRBJ2-5; D call uncertain. This CDR3 contains 13 residues. Trimming took 2 bases from V and 5 from J, leaving 9 bases between them. Germline V CDR1 and CDR2: KGHSH, LQKENI. The CDR3 reads CASSPGLGETQYF. For the CDR3, the DNA is TGTGCCAGCTCACCAGGGCTAGGGGAGACCCAGTACTTC.

The rearrangement uses TRBV4-1 and TRBJ2-2; D possibly corresponds to TRBD2 (6 bases). Per the germline V gene, CDR1 is MGHRA and CDR2 is YSYEKL. Deletions cut 5 bases from V and 4 bases from J, with 20 bases between. This CDR3 is built from 17 residues. This chain's CDR3 is CASSYDRGKEVTGELFF. In DNA form, the CDR3 reads TGCGCCAGCAGCTACGACCGGGGGAAGGAAGTCACCGGGGAGCTGTTTTTT.

This clone was counted only a few times. The rearrangement uses TRBV5-1 and TRBJ2-1; D uncertain. V dropped 0 bases and J dropped 10 bases, with 5 bases sitting between them. The CDR3 spans 11 residues. Germline loops: CDR1 SGHRS, CDR2 YFSETQ. The CDR3 spells CASSLAQEQFF. The CDR3, as DNA: TGCGCCAGCAGCTTGGCGCAGGAGCAGTTCTTC.

This sequence joins TRBV7-9 and TRBJ2-2; D is perhaps TRBD1 (5 bases). CDR1 is SEHNR and CDR2 is FQNEAQ in the germline V gene (reference sequence). Trimming pared 7 bases from V and 3 bases from J, leaving 15 bases between. There are 15 residues in the CDR3. CDR3 protein: CASTRVIGDTGELFF. The CDR3 DNA reads TGTGCCAGCACCAGAGTAATAGGGGACACCGGGGAGCTGTTTTTT.

The chain links TRBV29-1 to TRBJ2-2; 12 positions match TRBD1. The J segment lost 4 bases and the V segment lost 5 bases, leaving 17 bases of the junction unmatched. Germline V gene lookup returns CDR1 SQVTM and CDR2 ANQGSEA. The CDR3 is 19 amino acids. In nucleotides, the CDR3 is TGCAGCGTTAAAGGGGGGTGGGACAGGGGGCTTCGCGGCACCGGGGAGCTGTTTTTT. Its translation is CSVKGGWDRGLRGTGELFF.

The gene calls are TRBV28 and TRBJ2-5; 12 bases agree with TRBD1. CDR3 size: 15 residues. Germline values: CDR1 MDHEN, CDR2 SYDVKM. V shed 1 base, J shed 5 bases, and the junction held 2 bases outside the gene matches. The CDR3 loop is CASSLFGTGGETQYF. CDR3 DNA: TGTGCCAGCAGTTTATTCGGGACAGGGGGCGAGACCCAGTACTTC.

This clone was observed a handful of times. This rearrangement joins TRBV7-9 to TRBJ2-7; the D gene is possibly TRBD1 (5 bases). Deletions cut 1 base from V and 4 bases from J, with 8 bases between. From germline, CDR1 is SEHNR and CDR2 FQNEAQ (reference sequence). The CDR3 is 13 amino acids. For the CDR3, the DNA is TGTGCCAGCAGCTTAGTTGGGGCGTACGAGCAGTACTTC. Translating gives CASSLVGAYEQYF. The full variable domain, rest sourced from reference TRBV7-9 and TRBJ2-7, is DTGVSQNPRHKITKRGQNVTFRCDPISEHNRLYWYRQTLGQGPEFLTYFQNEAQLEKSRLLSDRFSAERPKGSFSTLEIQRTEQGDSAMYLCASSLVGAYEQYFGPGTRLTVT.

Note on this clone: At one end the junction does not follow the germline gene, possibly because of a read error. This chain uses TRBV28 with TRBJ1-6; no firm D call. This CDR3 spans 14 amino acids. The germline V gene encodes CDR1 MDHEN and CDR2 SYDVKM. CDR3 protein: CAGREGIYNSPLHF. Written as DNA, the CDR3 is TGCGCCGGTCGGGAGGGAATCTATAATTCACCCCTCCACTTT.

This clone was counted only a few times. This chain uses TRBV10-2 with TRBJ2-7; D perhaps matches TRBD1 (6 bases). The V and J ends lost 6 bases and 3 bases respectively, with 15 bases between them. CDR3 size: 14 residues. Germline assignment: CDR1 WSHSY and CDR2 SAAADI. CDR3 nucleotides: TGCGCCAGCAGACCCGGGACACAGTACTACGAGCAGTACTTC. Translated, it gives CASRPGTQYYEQYF.

This clone has only one observation. The rearrangement links TRBV6-1 to TRBJ1-1; D is unclear. The CDR3 runs 13 residues. V lost 1 base and J lost 0, with 3 bases in between. Germline V CDR1 and CDR2: MNHNS, SASEGT. CDR3 nucleotide sequence: TGTGCCAGCAGTGAAGGGCTGAACACTGAAGCTTTCTTT. Its protein is CASSEGLNTEAFF.

This clone was seen only once. This rearrangement joins TRBV3-1 (or the pseudogene TRBV3-2) to TRBJ1-1; TRBD1 matches 9 bases. With V trimmed by 4 bases and J by 11 bases, 11 bases remained unmatched. CDR1 LGHDT and CDR2 YNNKEL come from the germline V gene (reference sequence). The CDR3 is made up of 14 amino acids. CDR3 amino acids: CASSRTQGAGDAFF. For the CDR3, the DNA is TGTGCCAGCAGCCGGACACAGGGGGCGGGGGATGCTTTCTTT.

The rearrangement uses TRBV27 and TRBJ2-7; 9 bases map to TRBD1. CDR1 MNHEY and CDR2 SMNVEV come from the germline V gene (reference sequence). The ends lost 3 bases at V and 2 bases at J; junction bases unmatched: 2. The CDR3 runs 14 residues. The CDR3: CASSLGQGPYEQYF. The CDR3 bases are TGTGCCAGCAGTTTGGGACAGGGCCCCTACGAGCAGTACTTC.

V gene TRBV9 combines with J gene TRBJ2-1; D uncertain. Trimming left V 2 bases short and J 5 bases short, with 8 bases between. Germline-derived CDR1 and CDR2 are SGDLS and YYNGEE. This CDR3 contains 13 residues. CDR3 loop: CASSVGWNNEQFF. CDR3 coding DNA: TGTGCCAGCAGCGTGGGGTGGAACAATGAGCAGTTCTTC. The full variable domain, in which reference TRBV9 and TRBJ2-1 provide the parts outside the CDR3, is DSGVTQTPKHLITATGQRVTLRCSPRSGDLSVYWYQQSLDQGLQFLIQYYNGEERAKGNILERFSAQQFPDLHSELNLSSLELGDSALYFCASSVGWNNEQFFGPGTRLTVL.

V gene TRBV20-1 combines with J gene TRBJ1-1, with 11 bases matching TRBD1. Germline CDR1 is DFQATT and CDR2 is SNEGSKA (reference sequence). Losses at the gene ends were 3 bases for V and 5 bases for J; bases not matched to a gene: 5. The CDR3 runs 14 residues. For the CDR3, the DNA is TGCAGTGCTAGTGCCGGGACAGGGGGGACTGAAGCTTTCTTT. Translating it yields CSASAGTGGTEAFF.

This sequence joins TRBV5-6 and TRBJ2-7, with D unresolved. Germline V gene data show CDR1 as SGHDT and CDR2 as YYEEEE. Trimming took 4 bases from V and 2 from J, leaving 10 bases between them. The CDR3 is 13 residues long. The CDR3 coding sequence is TGTGCCAGCAGCCTGGAACCAACCTACGAGCAGTACTTC. Translation gives CASSLEPTYEQYF.

This clone was observed a handful of times. The chain is built from TRBV5-4 and TRBJ2-1, with TRBD1 matching 9 bases. The CDR3 sequence is 13 residues long. CDR1 and CDR2 (germline): SGHNT, YYREEE (reference sequence). Trimming cost V 9 bases and J 4 bases; bases outside gene matches: 5. CDR3 in amino acids: CATQGASYNEQFF. The CDR3 DNA follows: TGTGCCACACAGGGGGCGTCTTACAATGAGCAGTTCTTC.

The chain uses TRBV19 and TRBJ1-5; TRBD1 is a possible D gene (5 bases). Per germline, CDR1 LNHDA and CDR2 SQIVND (reference sequence). The ends were cut back, 0 bases at V and 2 bases at J, with 17 bases in the middle. This CDR3 comprises 18 residues. Written as DNA, the CDR3 is TGTGCCAGTAGTATAGATGGGGGTGGGGTCTCGGGCAATCAGCCCCAGCATTTT. Its protein product is CASSIDGGGVSGNQPQHF.

This clone was counted once. The chain links TRBV7-3 to TRBJ1-6; 7 bases are a match to TRBD1. Germline CDR1 and CDR2: SGHTA and FQGTGA. The CDR3 length is 13 residues. V lost 2 bases and J lost 11; bases outside the gene matches: 3. In nucleotides, the CDR3 is TGTGCCAGCAGCTTAGACAGGGAGGCACCCCTCCACTTT. It specifies CASSLDREAPLHF.

The chain is built from TRBV5-6 and TRBJ2-5; TRBD1 or TRBD2 may be the D gene (5 bases each). Trimming stripped 0 bases from V and 5 bases from J, with 14 bases between. This CDR3 region has 15 residues. Germline CDR1 is SGHDT and CDR2 is YYEEEE. This chain's CDR3 is CASSLGTQWGETQYF. For the CDR3, the DNA is TGTGCCAGCAGCTTGGGGACACAATGGGGGGAGACCCAGTACTTC.

J is TRBJ2-3 and V is TRBV14; D is unclear. V shed 6 bases and J shed 2 bases, with 12 bases lying between them. Germline-derived CDR1 and CDR2 are SGHDN and FVKESK. This CDR3 contains 14 residues. The CDR3 here is CASRRTGVTDTQYF. The DNA for the CDR3 is TGTGCCAGCAGGCGGACCGGTGTCACAGATACGCAGTATTTT.

The chain links TRBV4-1 to TRBJ2-7; a weak D match, TRBD2 (6 bases). Germline V gives CDR1 MGHRA, CDR2 YSYEKL. Between the trimmed V and J ends, which lost 3 bases and 0 bases, there was a span of 12 bases. This CDR3 contains 15 residues. The CDR3 bases are TGCGCCAGCAGCCAGACGGAGGGAGACTCCTACGAGCAGTACTTC. It yields the protein CASSQTEGDSYEQYF.

This clone was seen more than once but under ten times. J is TRBJ2-2 and V is TRBV24-1, with 9 bases identical to TRBD2. The CDR3 contains 15 residues. CDR1 and CDR2 from the germline V gene are KGHDR and SFDVKD. V gave up 5 bases and J gave up 4 bases; unmatched junction bases: 4. CDR3 loop: CATSVAGAGTGELFF. The DNA of the CDR3 is TGTGCCACCAGTGTAGCGGGAGCAGGCACCGGGGAGCTGTTTTTT.

This chain uses TRBV10-3 with TRBJ2-2; 10 nucleotides agree with TRBD1. Germline CDR1 is ENHRY and CDR2 is SYGVKD. J lost 6 bases, V lost 7 bases, and 11 bases had no gene match. The CDR3 length is 16 residues. DNA for the CDR3: TGTGCCATCAACACGGACCCGGACAGGGGGGCCGGGGAGCTGTTTTTT. Translating it yields CAINTDPDRGAGELFF.

V and J are TRBV3-1 (or the pseudogene TRBV3-2) and TRBJ2-7, with TRBD1 identical over 12 bases. Germline trimming cut 5 bases from V and 5 bases from J; bases unmatched to any gene: 7. The CDR3 consists of 15 residues. Germline assignment: CDR1 LGHDT and CDR2 YNNKEL (reference sequence). CDR3: CASSFPGTGGNEQYF. CDR3 nucleotides: TGTGCCAGCAGCTTCCCCGGGACAGGGGGCAACGAGCAGTACTTC.

The chain joins TRBV6-1 to TRBJ2-7; D possibly corresponds to TRBD2 (5 bases). V was pared by 2 bases and J by 0 bases, with 11 bases between. The CDR3 consists of 15 residues. Germline V CDR1 and CDR2: MNHNS, SASEGT. The CDR3 loop reads CASSELIGSSYEQYF. The CDR3, as DNA: TGTGCCAGCAGTGAATTGATTGGGAGCTCCTACGAGCAGTACTTC.

This clone was counted between two and nine times. V and J are TRBV4-1 and TRBJ2-2, with 15 positions matching TRBD2. The germline V gene encodes CDR1 MGHRA and CDR2 YSYEKL. CDR3 length equals 16 residues. J was trimmed by 7 bases and V by 1 base; bases with no gene match: 1. CDR3 bases: TGCGCCAGCAGCCAAGTGGGACTAGCGGGAGGCGGGGAGCTGTTTTTT. It specifies CASSQVGLAGGGELFF.

The CDR3 spells CATHPDRDIGTGNTIYF. In DNA, the CDR3 is TGTGCCACGCACCCAGACCGGGACATAGGCACTGGAAACACCATATATTTT. The chain couples TRBV28 to TRBJ1-3; maybe TRBD1 (6 bases). This CDR3 comprises 17 residues. V lost 10 bases and J lost 2, with 24 bases in between. Germline V gene data show CDR1 as MDHEN and CDR2 as SYDVKM. The variable domain in full, with the rest retrieved from reference TRBV28 and TRBJ1-3, is DVKVTQSSRYLVKRTGEKVFLECVQDMDHENMFWYRQDPGLGLRLIYFSYDVKMKEKGDIPEGYSVSREKKERFSLILESASTNQTSMYLCATHPDRDIGTGNTIYFGEGSWLTVV.

CDR3 in DNA: TGCGCCAGCAGCCAAGAGACAGATTCTAACTATGGCTACACCTTC. Translation gives CASSQETDSNYGYTF. V usage is TRBV4-1 and J usage is TRBJ1-2; maybe TRBD1 (5 bases). Trimming removed 0 bases at V and 0 bases at J, with 8 bases between. Germline CDR1 reads MGHRA; CDR2 reads YSYEKL. The CDR3 is made up of 15 amino acids.